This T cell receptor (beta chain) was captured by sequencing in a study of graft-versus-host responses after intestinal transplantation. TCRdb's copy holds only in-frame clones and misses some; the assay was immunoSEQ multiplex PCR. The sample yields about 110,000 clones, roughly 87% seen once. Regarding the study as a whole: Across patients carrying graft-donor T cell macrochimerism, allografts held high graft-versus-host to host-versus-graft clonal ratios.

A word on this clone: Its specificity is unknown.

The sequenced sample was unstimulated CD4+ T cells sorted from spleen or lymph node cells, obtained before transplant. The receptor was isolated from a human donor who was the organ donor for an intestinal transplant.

CDR3 in amino acids: CASSLGLAGAFQETQYF. Written as DNA, the CDR3 is TGTGCCAGCAGCCTGGGACTAGCGGGGGCCTTCCAAGAGACCCAGTACTTC. J is TRBJ2-5 and V is TRBV7-9, with 14 bases matching TRBD2. The CDR3 extends over 17 amino acids. Trimming at V came to 5 bases and at J to 1 base, leaving 6 bases not matched to a gene. Per germline, CDR1 SEHNR and CDR2 FQNEAQ (reference sequence). The full variable domain, in which reference TRBV7-9 and TRBJ2-5 provide the parts outside the CDR3, is DTGVSQNPRHKITKRGQNVTFRCDPISEHNRLYWYRQTLGQGPEFLTYFQNEAQLEKSRLLSDRFSAERPKGSFSTLEIQRTEQGDSAMYLCASSLGLAGAFQETQYFGPGTRLLVL.